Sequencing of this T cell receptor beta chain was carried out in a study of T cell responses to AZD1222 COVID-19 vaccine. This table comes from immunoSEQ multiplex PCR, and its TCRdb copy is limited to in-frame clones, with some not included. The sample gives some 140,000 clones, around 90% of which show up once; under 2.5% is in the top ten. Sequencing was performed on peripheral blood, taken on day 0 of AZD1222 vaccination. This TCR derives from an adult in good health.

The CDR3 region has the DNA TGTGCCAGCAGTTCCGGGACAGGGAGGGGGACTGAAGCTTTCTTT. Its translation: CASSSGTGRGTEAFF. This chain joins TRBV6-5 and TRBJ1-1; 9 bases are shared with TRBD1. Germline V CDR1 and CDR2: MNHEY, SVGAGI. V lost 4 bases, J lost 5 bases, and 8 bases stayed unmatched. This CDR3 comprises 15 residues.